The clone carrying this T cell receptor beta chain was observed a handful of times. The source of the sample is a study of T cell changes during pregnancy in multiple sclerosis. CDR3 length: 14 residues. CDR1 is MNHEY, CDR2 SMNVEV, per germline (reference sequence). Trimming at V came to 6 bases and at J to 8 bases, leaving 7 bases not matched to a gene. Measured with immunoSEQ multiplex PCR; TCRdb has only the in-frame clones, and not every one. The repertoire consists of around 83,000 clones, with 90% to 95% occurring once and the leading ten covering more than 0.45%. The material sequenced was CD4+ T cells from peripheral blood mononuclear cells, taken in the second trimester of pregnancy. The chain uses TRBV27 and TRBJ1-6, with TRBD1 matching 7 bases. The receptor was derived from a female donor with multiple sclerosis, enrolled in a pregnancy study. Written as DNA, the CDR3 is TGTGCCAGCAGCGGGGGACAGTTCTATTCACCCCTCCACTTT. Residues: CASSGGQFYSPLHF.